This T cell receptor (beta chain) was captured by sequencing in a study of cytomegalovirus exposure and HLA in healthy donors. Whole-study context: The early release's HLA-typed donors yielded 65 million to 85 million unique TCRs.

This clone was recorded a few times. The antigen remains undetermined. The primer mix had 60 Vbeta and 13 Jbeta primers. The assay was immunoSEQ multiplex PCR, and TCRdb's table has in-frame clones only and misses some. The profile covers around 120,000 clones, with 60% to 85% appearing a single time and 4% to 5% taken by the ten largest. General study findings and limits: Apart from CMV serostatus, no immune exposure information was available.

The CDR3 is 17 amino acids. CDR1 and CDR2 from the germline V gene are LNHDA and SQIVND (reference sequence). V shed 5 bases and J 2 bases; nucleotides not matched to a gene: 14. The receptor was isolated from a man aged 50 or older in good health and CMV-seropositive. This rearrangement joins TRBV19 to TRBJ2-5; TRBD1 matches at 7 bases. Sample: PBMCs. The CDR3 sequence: CASSRTAQTGSQETQYF. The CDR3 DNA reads TGTGCCAGTAGTCGCACGGCCCAGACAGGGTCGCAAGAGACCCAGTACTTC.